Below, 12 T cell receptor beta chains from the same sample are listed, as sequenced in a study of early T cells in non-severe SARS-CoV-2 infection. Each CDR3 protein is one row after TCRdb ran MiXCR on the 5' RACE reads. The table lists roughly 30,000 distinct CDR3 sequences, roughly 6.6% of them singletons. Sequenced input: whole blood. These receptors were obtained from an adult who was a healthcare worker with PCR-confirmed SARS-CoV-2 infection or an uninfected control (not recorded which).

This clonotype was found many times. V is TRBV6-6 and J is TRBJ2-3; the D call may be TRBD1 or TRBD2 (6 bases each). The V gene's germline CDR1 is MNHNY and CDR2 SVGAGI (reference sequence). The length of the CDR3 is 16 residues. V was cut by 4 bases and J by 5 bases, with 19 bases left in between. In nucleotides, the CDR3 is TGTGCCAGCAGTTTGGGGTTGGGGGGCCGCCTAGATACGCAGTATTTT. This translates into CASSLGLGGRLDTQYF.

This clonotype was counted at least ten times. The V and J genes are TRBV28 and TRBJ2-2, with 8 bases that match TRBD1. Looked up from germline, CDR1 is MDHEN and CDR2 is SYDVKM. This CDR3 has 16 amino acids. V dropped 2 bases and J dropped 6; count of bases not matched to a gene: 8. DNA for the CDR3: TGTGCCAGCAGTTTAACGATTGGACAGGGCTCCGGGGAGCTGTTTTTT. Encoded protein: CASSLTIGQGSGELFF.

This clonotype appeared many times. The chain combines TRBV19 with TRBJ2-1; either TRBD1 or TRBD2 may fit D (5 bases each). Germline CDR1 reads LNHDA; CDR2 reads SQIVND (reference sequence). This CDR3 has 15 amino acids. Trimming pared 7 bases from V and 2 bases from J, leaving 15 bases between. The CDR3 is CASMLGRGAYNEQFF. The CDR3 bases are TGTGCCAGTATGTTGGGACGAGGAGCCTACAATGAGCAGTTCTTC.

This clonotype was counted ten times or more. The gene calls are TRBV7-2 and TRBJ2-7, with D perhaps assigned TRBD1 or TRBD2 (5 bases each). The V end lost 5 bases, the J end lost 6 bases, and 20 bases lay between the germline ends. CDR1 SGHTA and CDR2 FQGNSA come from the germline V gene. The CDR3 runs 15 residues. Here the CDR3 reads CASSRIGTLAAEQYF. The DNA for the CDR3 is TGTGCCAGCAGCCGGATAGGGACGCTCGCGGCCGAGCAGTACTTC.

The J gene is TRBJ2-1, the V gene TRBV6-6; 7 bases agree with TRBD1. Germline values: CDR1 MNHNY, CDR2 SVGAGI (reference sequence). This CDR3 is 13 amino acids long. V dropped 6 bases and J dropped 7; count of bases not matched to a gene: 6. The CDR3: CASSTGQLNEQFF. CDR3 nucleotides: TGTGCCAGCAGCACGGGACAGCTAAATGAGCAGTTCTTC.

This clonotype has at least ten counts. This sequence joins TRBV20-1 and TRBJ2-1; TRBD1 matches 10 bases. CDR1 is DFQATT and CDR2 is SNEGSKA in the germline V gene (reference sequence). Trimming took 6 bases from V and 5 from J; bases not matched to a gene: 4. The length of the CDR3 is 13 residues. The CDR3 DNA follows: TGCAGTGCCGGACAGGGGGGGAACAATGAGCAGTTCTTC. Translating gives CSAGQGGNNEQFF.

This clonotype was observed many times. CDR3 in DNA: TGTGCCAGCAGTTCCGGACTAGCGCCTAGCACAGATACGCAGTATTTT. Translation gives CASSSGLAPSTDTQYF. The rearrangement joins TRBV2 to TRBJ2-3; 9 nucleotides agree with TRBD2. With V trimmed by 5 bases and J by 0 bases, 6 bases remained unmatched. The CDR3 sequence is 16 residues long. The germline V gene has CDR1 SNHLY and CDR2 FYNNEI.

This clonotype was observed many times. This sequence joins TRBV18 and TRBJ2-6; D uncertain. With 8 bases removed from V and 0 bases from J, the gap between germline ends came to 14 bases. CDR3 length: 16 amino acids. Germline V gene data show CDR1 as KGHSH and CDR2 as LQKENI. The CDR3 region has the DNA TGTGCCAGCCGGCTAGGGAAATCCTCTGGGGCCAACGTCCTGACTTTC. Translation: CASRLGKSSGANVLTF. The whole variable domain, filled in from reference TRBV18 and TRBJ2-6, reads NAGVMQNPRHLVRRRGQEARLRCSPMKGHSHVYWYRQLPEEGLKFMVYLQKENIIDESGMPKERFSAEFPKEGPSILRIQQVVRGDSAAYFCASRLGKSSGANVLTFGAGSRLTVL.

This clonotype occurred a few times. The CDR3 sequence is CASSAHRAPPYEQYF. DNA for the CDR3: TGTGCCAGCAGCGCGCACAGGGCACCACCCTACGAGCAGTACTTC. The genes are TRBV7-8 and TRBJ2-7; possible D gene TRBD1, 6 bases. Germline V gene sequence: CDR1 SGHVS, CDR2 FQNEAQ. This CDR3 spans 15 amino acids. Trimming took off 5 bases at V and 2 bases at J, with 16 bases between the two ends.

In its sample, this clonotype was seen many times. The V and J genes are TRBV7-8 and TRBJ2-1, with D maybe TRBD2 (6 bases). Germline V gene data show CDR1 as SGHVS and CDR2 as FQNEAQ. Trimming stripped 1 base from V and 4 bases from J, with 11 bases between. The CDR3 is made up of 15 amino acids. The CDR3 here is CASSLGGDPYNEQFF. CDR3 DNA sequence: TGTGCCAGCAGCTTAGGGGGGGACCCTTACAATGAGCAGTTCTTC.

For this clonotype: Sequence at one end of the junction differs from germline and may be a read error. CDR3 nucleotide sequence: TGCAACGTTGAGGGCACCCGCGGAGATACGCAGTATTTT. Translating gives CNVEGTRGDTQYF. The chain carries TRBV29-1 and TRBJ2-3; possible D gene TRBD2, 5 bases. The germline V gene has CDR1 SQVTM and CDR2 ANQGSEA. This CDR3 contains 13 residues.

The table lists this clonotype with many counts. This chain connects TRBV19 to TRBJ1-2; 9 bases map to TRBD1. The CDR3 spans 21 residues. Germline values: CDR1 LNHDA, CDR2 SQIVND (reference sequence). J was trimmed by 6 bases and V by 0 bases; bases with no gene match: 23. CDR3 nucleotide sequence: TGTGCCAGTAGTATAGATCGATTCTACCTATTTCCGGGACAGGGAAATCATGGCTACACCTTC. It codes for CASSIDRFYLFPGQGNHGYTF.